This TCR beta chain was observed in a study of shared clonotypes between healthy human individuals. Germline V gene lookup returns CDR1 MDHEN and CDR2 SYDVKM. The CDR3 totals 13 residues. Between the trimmed V and J ends, which lost 3 bases and 8 bases, there was a span of 10 bases. With regard to this clone: Other DNA variants within this sample encode the same CDR3.

The authors divided CD4+ cells into CD45RA+ naive and CD45RA-negative memory subsets. Deep was the level at which the assay was run. Produced via immunoSEQ multiplex PCR; TCRdb's table is partial and in-frame only. The data contain about 1.1 million clones, approximately 80% of them singletons. Material: memory CD4+ T cells from PBMCs. Noted subset: CD45RA-negative fraction. This chain uses TRBV28 with TRBJ1-4; tentative D call: TRBD1 (5 bases). This TCR was recovered from a man between 18 and 35 years old in good health. Some clones in this sample may be carry-over from other donors' samples. Here the CDR3 DNA reads TGTGCCAGCAGTTTTGGGGGTGGGGAAAAACTGTTTTTT. Its protein is CASSFGGGEKLFF.